Below, one TCR beta chain is given with its context. Assay used: immunoSEQ multiplex PCR; TCRdb lists only in-frame clones, some missing. The table lists around 67,000 clones, approximately 90% of them singletons. Germline lookup yields CDR1 SGDLS and CDR2 YYNGEE. The CDR3 sequence is 16 residues long. V lost 0 bases to trimming and J lost 1 base; unmatched junction nucleotides: 5. The source of the sample is a study of blood T cell repertoires in COVID-19. The TCR was taken from a human donor in a cohort sampled during active COVID-19. Sequenced input: peripheral blood. This chain joins TRBV9 and TRBJ2-5; the match to TRBD2 covers 8 bases. The CDR3 sequence is CASSVAGGGPQETQYF. Here the CDR3 DNA reads TGTGCCAGCAGCGTAGCGGGGGGGGGCCCCCAAGAGACCCAGTACTTC.